These 10 T cell receptor beta chains were sequenced from one sample in a study of OX40 agonist ivuxolimab in advanced cancers. The protocol used for the library was the immunoSEQ multiplex PCR assay. Entries here come from immuneACCESS through TCRdb and include only in-frame sequences with V and J called. Some clones fail to appear in such tables; in the studies checked, an unresolved V gene covers under half of the shortfall, and the cause of the remainder is unknown. This sample gives tens of thousands of clones in total; roughly 86% of them show up just once. 18% of the sample is in the top ten clones. The sequenced sample was CD4+ or CD8+ T cells sorted from blood, obtained in a trial of the OX40 agonist ivuxolimab. These receptors were obtained from an adult with an advanced solid tumor such as melanoma, head and neck, liver or kidney cancer.

V usage is TRBV2 and J usage is TRBJ2-7; no firm D call. This CDR3 is built from 13 residues. Trimming shortened V by 6 bases and J by 3 bases, and 12 bases separated the two germline ends. The V gene's germline CDR1 is SNHLY and CDR2 FYNNEI. In DNA form, the CDR3 reads TGTGCCAGCAGGCCCACAGCTATCTACGAGCAGTACTTC. Protein product: CASRPTAIYEQYF.

This chain connects TRBV9 to TRBJ1-2, with D perhaps TRBD1 (6 bases). This CDR3 is 16 amino acids long. Looked up from germline, CDR1 is SGDLS and CDR2 is YYNGEE. Between the trimmed V and J ends, which lost 0 bases and 0 bases, there was a span of 12 bases. CDR3 DNA sequence: TGTGCCAGCAGCGTAGACAGGGAACTAACTAACTATGGCTACACCTTC. Amino acid sequence: CASSVDRELTNYGYTF.

This clone was observed once. This rearrangement joins TRBV27 to TRBJ2-7, with a possible D match to TRBD2 (5 bases). Germline CDR1 reads MNHEY; CDR2 reads SMNVEV (reference sequence). The CDR3 extends over 13 amino acids. Deletions cut 6 bases from V and 2 bases from J, with 11 bases between. The CDR3 DNA follows: TGTGCCAGCAGCTCTGGACTTGCCTACGAGCAGTACTTC. Its protein product is CASSSGLAYEQYF.

The gene calls are TRBV19 and TRBJ1-5; D is ambiguous. Trimming took off 4 bases at V and 8 bases at J, with 12 bases between the two ends. Germline loops: CDR1 LNHDA, CDR2 SQIVND (reference sequence). The CDR3 is 13 amino acids. CDR3 nucleotides: TGTGCCAGTAGTAAGTATGGCCTAGAGCCCCAGCATTTT. Translating gives CASSKYGLEPQHF.

V gene TRBV7-9 combines with J gene TRBJ1-1; weak D call: TRBD1 (5 bases). The ends were cut back, 3 bases at V and 4 bases at J, with 9 bases in the middle. The CDR3 has 13 amino acids. Germline values: CDR1 SEHNR, CDR2 FQNEAQ (reference sequence). CDR3 protein: CASSLGGVTEAFF. The CDR3 nucleotides read TGTGCCAGCAGCTTGGGGGGAGTCACTGAAGCTTTCTTT.

This clone appeared once. The chain uses TRBV5-4 and TRBJ2-7, with TRBD2 as a possible D gene (5 bases). This CDR3 has 14 amino acids. Germline CDR1 reads SGHNT; CDR2 reads YYREEE (reference sequence). V was shortened by 4 bases and J by 0 bases, with 11 bases between the two germline ends. The CDR3 reads CASSPGEGSYEQYF. DNA of the CDR3: TGTGCCAGCAGCCCCGGCGAGGGCTCCTACGAGCAGTACTTC.

The rearrangement joins TRBV4-3 to TRBJ2-1; possibly TRBD1 for D (6 bases). Germline CDR1 and CDR2: LGHNA and YSLEER. V lost 1 base, J lost 5 bases, and 15 bases lay in between. The CDR3 is 16 residues long. The CDR3 region has the DNA TGCGCCAGCAGCCAAGGATCTATTTACAGGGACAATGAGCAGTTCTTC. This gives the protein CASSQGSIYRDNEQFF.

This chain links TRBV29-1 with TRBJ1-2; D is perhaps TRBD1 (6 bases). Trimming removed 5 bases at V and 8 bases at J, with 15 bases between. CDR3 length equals 12 residues. Germline V CDR1 and CDR2: SQVTM, ANQGSEA. The CDR3 loop reads CSVSQGVKGYTF. CDR3 sequence (DNA): TGCAGCGTTTCACAGGGAGTGAAAGGCTACACCTTC.

J is TRBJ2-5 and V is TRBV7-9, with 9 positions matching TRBD2. CDR3 length: 15 residues. Germline CDR1 is SEHNR and CDR2 is FQNEAQ (reference sequence). The ends lost 1 base at V and 4 bases at J; junction bases unmatched: 4. The chain's CDR3 is CASSLGRGGGETQYF. CDR3 sequence (DNA): TGTGCCAGCAGCTTAGGCCGCGGGGGGGGAGAGACCCAGTACTTC.

This chain connects TRBV11-1 to TRBJ1-2, with D possibly matching TRBD1 (6 bases). There are 15 residues in the CDR3. V gave up 5 bases and J gave up 4 bases, with 17 bases separating them. Germline-derived CDR1 and CDR2 are SGHAT and FQDESV (reference sequence). The CDR3 reads CASSPVGGRTYGYTF. The CDR3 nucleotides read TGTGCCAGCAGCCCAGTAGGGGGAAGGACCTATGGCTACACCTTC.